The 25 T cell receptor beta chains below all came from one sample that was sequenced in a study of T cell responses to AZD1222 COVID-19 vaccine. Clones were sequenced by immunoSEQ multiplex PCR, and TCRdb holds only the in-frame ones, with some missing. The table lists around 150,000 clones, about 93% of them singletons. The sequences come from peripheral blood, collected on day 0 of AZD1222 vaccination. These receptors were obtained from an adult in good health.

The chain carries TRBV12-3 or TRBV12-4 and TRBJ2-7, with D uncertain. Trimming took off 7 bases at V and 6 bases at J, with 13 bases between the two ends. The CDR3 covers 12 residues. The CDR3 bases are TGTGCCAGCACTCCGGGTAGAGGCGAGCAGTACTTC. This encodes CASTPGRGEQYF.

J is TRBJ2-2 and V is TRBV5-1; 10 nucleotides line up with TRBD2. There are 16 residues in the CDR3. Germline V gives CDR1 SGHRS, CDR2 YFSETQ. V was pared by 4 bases and J by 6 bases, with 9 bases of the junction left unmatched. The CDR3 sequence is CASSPLAGEVAGELFF. The CDR3 nucleotides are TGCGCCAGCAGCCCCCTAGCGGGAGAGGTAGCCGGGGAGCTGTTTTTT.

The V call is TRBV28, the J call TRBJ2-2, with D possibly being TRBD1 (5 bases). With 3 bases removed from V and 6 bases from J, the gap between germline ends came to 14 bases. CDR3 length: 15 residues. Germline lookup yields CDR1 MDHEN and CDR2 SYDVKM. CDR3: CASSLPDRFPGELFF. The CDR3 DNA sequence: TGTGCCAGCAGTTTGCCCGACAGATTCCCCGGGGAGCTGTTTTTT.

The chain carries TRBV9 and TRBJ2-1; TRBD2 aligns across 9 bases. The germline gives CDR1 SGDLS, CDR2 YYNGEE. The CDR3 consists of 12 residues. Unmatched junction bases numbered 5, after V lost 3 bases and J lost 13 bases. The CDR3 bases are TGTGCCAGCAGCGCCACAGCGGGAGGACAGTTCTTC. Translation: CASSATAGGQFF.

With respect to this clone: This CDR3 is also generated by other DNA sequences in the sample. The rearrangement joins TRBV20-1 to TRBJ1-1; D perhaps matches TRBD1 (6 bases). The V and J ends lost 6 bases and 8 bases respectively, with 13 bases between them. From germline, CDR1 is DFQATT and CDR2 SNEGSKA (reference sequence). The CDR3 loop spans 11 amino acids. The CDR3 loop is CSAGGGTEAFF. The CDR3, as DNA: TGCAGTGCAGGGGGAGGGACGGAAGCTTTCTTT.

The chain employs TRBV28 and TRBJ1-2; D call uncertain. V dropped 5 bases and J dropped 3 bases, with 10 bases sitting between them. The CDR3 contains 13 residues. Germline lookup yields CDR1 MDHEN and CDR2 SYDVKM. CDR3 sequence (DNA): TGTGCCAGCAGTCAACAGCCACACTATGGCTACACCTTC. Translating it yields CASSQQPHYGYTF.

The V gene is TRBV27, the J gene TRBJ2-2; D remains ambiguous. The CDR3 spans 14 residues. Germline V gives CDR1 MNHEY, CDR2 SMNVEV (reference sequence). Trimming pared 3 bases from V and 5 bases from J, leaving 10 bases between. The CDR3 loop is CASSFEGVTGELFF. The CDR3 DNA is TGTGCCAGCAGTTTTGAAGGAGTGACCGGGGAGCTGTTTTTT.

The CDR3 region has the DNA TGTGCCAGCAGCGTAGGCCCCGCGGTAGCGAGGACCGGGGAGCTGTTTTTT. This gives the protein CASSVGPAVARTGELFF. The V call is TRBV9, the J call TRBJ2-2; a weak D match, TRBD2 (5 bases). The V and J ends lost 0 bases and 5 bases respectively, with 17 bases between them. Germline loops: CDR1 SGDLS, CDR2 YYNGEE. The CDR3 runs to 17 residues.

This clone showed up just once. The chain carries TRBV29-1 and TRBJ2-2; 14 positions match TRBD2. V trimming: 5 bases; J trimming: 0 bases; junction bases outside the gene matches: 2. CDR1 is SQVTM, CDR2 ANQGSEA, per germline. The CDR3 contains 16 residues. This chain's CDR3 is CSVRGLAGANTGELFF. The CDR3 nucleotides read TGCAGCGTTCGGGGACTAGCGGGAGCGAACACCGGGGAGCTGTTTTTT.

The chain couples TRBV18 to TRBJ2-7; D is uncertain. The CDR3 length is 13 residues. Trimming shortened V by 3 bases and J by 0 bases, and 6 bases separated the two germline ends. Germline V lookup: CDR1 KGHSH, CDR2 LQKENI. This CDR3 reads CASSPGGSYEQYF. The CDR3 DNA reads as TGTGCCAGCTCACCGGGCGGCTCCTACGAGCAGTACTTC.

The chain carries TRBV5-1 and TRBJ1-4; D is possibly TRBD1 (6 bases). Trimming took off 5 bases at V and 5 bases at J, with 13 bases between the two ends. Germline loops: CDR1 SGHRS, CDR2 YFSETQ. The CDR3 is made up of 14 amino acids. CDR3 protein: CASRGAGINEKLFF. In DNA form, the CDR3 reads TGCGCCAGCAGGGGGGCGGGGATCAATGAAAAACTGTTTTTT.

The J gene is TRBJ2-3, the V gene TRBV20-1; no clear D gene. CDR3 length equals 16 residues. CDR1 and CDR2 (germline): DFQATT, SNEGSKA (reference sequence). The ends were cut back, 3 bases at V and 3 bases at J, with 19 bases in the middle. CDR3 bases: TGCAGTGCTAGTACCCCCATGTTGCGCCGGACAGATACGCAGTATTTT. This gives the protein CSASTPMLRRTDTQYF.

The chain has TRBV4-2 and TRBJ2-7; 8 bases are shared with TRBD1. Germline trimming cut 4 bases from V and 11 bases from J; bases unmatched to any gene: 13. The CDR3 consists of 14 residues. Germline V gene data show CDR1 as LGHNA and CDR2 as YNFKEQ. This chain's CDR3 is CASSLPDRVRNKYF. CDR3 coding DNA: TGTGCCAGCAGCCTTCCGGACAGGGTTCGTAATAAGTACTTC.

This clone was detected a few times. This chain joins TRBV11-3 and TRBJ2-1; TRBD2 aligns across 9 bases. This CDR3 contains 15 residues. CDR1 and CDR2 (germline): SGHNT, YENEEA. The trim removed 1 base at V and 12 bases at J, leaving 10 bases unmatched. The CDR3 reads CASSLGREGLSRQFF. For the CDR3, the DNA is TGTGCCAGCAGCTTAGGGCGGGAGGGCCTCTCTCGGCAGTTCTTC.

This CDR3 reads CASSPQVNYGYTF. CDR3 nucleotides: TGTGCCAGCAGTCCACAGGTTAACTATGGCTACACCTTC. This chain links TRBV27 with TRBJ1-2; a weak D match, TRBD1 (5 bases). The CDR3 consists of 13 residues. Germline CDR1 reads MNHEY; CDR2 reads SMNVEV (reference sequence). V lost 5 bases and J lost 1, with 8 bases in between.

This rearrangement joins TRBV4-1 to TRBJ2-1; TRBD2 matches at 11 bases. V gave up 8 bases and J gave up 8 bases; unmatched junction bases: 11. Germline CDR1 MGHRA, CDR2 YSYEKL. This CDR3 spans 15 amino acids. The CDR3 loop is CASWSLAGAPHEQFF. The CDR3 nucleotides are TGCGCCAGCTGGTCACTAGCGGGAGCACCCCATGAGCAGTTCTTC.

The chain couples TRBV12-3 or TRBV12-4 to TRBJ1-2; no definite D call. This CDR3 has 13 amino acids. Trimming removed 3 bases at V and 3 bases at J, with 8 bases between. The CDR3 protein is CASSLQDHYGYTF. The CDR3 coding sequence is TGTGCCAGCAGTTTGCAGGATCACTATGGCTACACCTTC.

This chain joins TRBV6-5 and TRBJ1-1; possible D gene TRBD1, 5 bases. The CDR3 is made up of 16 amino acids. V dropped 2 bases and J dropped 5 bases, with 18 bases sitting between them. Germline CDR1 and CDR2: MNHEY and SVGAGI. CDR3 DNA: TGTGCCAGCAGTTACGCAATCGCGAGGGGCTTTACTGAAGCTTTCTTT. Its protein is CASSYAIARGFTEAFF.

The rearrangement joins TRBV7-8 to TRBJ1-1; D remains ambiguous. Trimming stripped 0 bases from V and 1 base from J, with 6 bases between. The V gene's germline CDR1 is SGHVS and CDR2 FQNEAQ. This CDR3 spans 14 amino acids. In nucleotides, the CDR3 is TGTGCCAGCAGCTTAGCGCGTGGGAACACTGAAGCTTTCTTT. Its translation: CASSLARGNTEAFF.

The V call is TRBV13, the J call TRBJ1-6, with D perhaps TRBD1 (5 bases). There are 14 residues in the CDR3. Per germline, CDR1 PRHDT and CDR2 FYEKMQ (reference sequence). Trimming left V 5 bases short and J 7 bases short, with 12 bases between. The CDR3: CASSPGRENSPLHF. In DNA form, the CDR3 reads TGTGCCAGCAGCCCGGGACGGGAAAATTCACCCCTCCACTTT.

The chain couples TRBV18 to TRBJ1-1; no definite D call. The germline V and J ends were trimmed by 3 bases and 1 base, with 15 bases remaining between them. The CDR3 extends over 16 amino acids. Per the germline V gene, CDR1 is KGHSH and CDR2 is LQKENI. CDR3 DNA: TGTGCCAGCTCACCCCCCCCCACGGCCGCGAACACTGAAGCTTTCTTT. This sequence encodes CASSPPPTAANTEAFF.

The chain recombines TRBV30 with TRBJ1-1, with TRBD1 as a possible D gene (5 bases). The CDR3 sequence is 17 residues long. The germline gives CDR1 GTSNPN, CDR2 SVGIG (reference sequence). Trimming removed 2 bases from V and 0 bases from J, with 19 bases in between. The CDR3 is CAWSKGTARIMNTEAFF. DNA for the CDR3: TGTGCCTGGAGTAAAGGGACGGCTAGAATCATGAACACTGAAGCTTTCTTT.

The V gene is TRBV18, the J gene TRBJ2-3; the D is unclear. There are 12 residues in the CDR3. Germline V gene sequence: CDR1 KGHSH, CDR2 LQKENI. The V and J ends lost 3 bases and 2 bases respectively, with 3 bases between them. DNA for the CDR3: TGTGCCAGCTCACCCTTCACAGATACGCAGTATTTT. It is translated as CASSPFTDTQYF.

The chain has TRBV28 and TRBJ1-5, with D perhaps matching TRBD1 (6 bases). Looked up from germline, CDR1 is MDHEN and CDR2 is SYDVKM. Between the trimmed V and J ends, which lost 3 bases and 5 bases, there was a span of 14 bases. This CDR3 is 15 amino acids long. The CDR3 reads CASSFRTVDDQPQHF. CDR3 in DNA: TGTGCCAGCAGTTTCAGGACAGTGGATGATCAGCCCCAGCATTTT.

The genes are TRBV5-6 and TRBJ1-1, with D unresolved. The V and J ends lost 0 bases and 6 bases respectively, with 3 bases between them. The germline CDR1 and CDR2 sequences are SGHDT and YYEEEE. This CDR3 region has 11 residues. The CDR3 protein is CASSLASEAFF. CDR3 DNA sequence: TGTGCCAGCAGCTTGGCCTCTGAAGCTTTCTTT.